These T cell receptor beta chains were read from a single sample in a study of blood T cell repertoires in COVID-19. Profiling relied on immunoSEQ multiplex PCR, and the TCRdb table lists in-frame clones only, not all of them. The sample lists about 300,000 clones; around 90% were seen once. The sample comprised peripheral blood. Receptors originate from a man between 65 and 80 years old with acute or convalescent COVID-19. Both conserved end residues are part of each CDR3. Fields, in order: V gene, J gene, clone size, CDR3 length, D gene, CDR3 protein, CDR3 DNA. A D gene is named only where the DNA matches it firmly. Expanded clones get a size class; other rows say once, few or many, or leave the size out.

>TRBV7-8|TRBJ1-1|few|13|NA
CASSRYDNTEAFF
TGTGCCAGCAGCCGCTATGATAACACTGAAGCTTTCTTT
>TRBV19|TRBJ2-1|NA|15|TRBD2
CASSKRGGAYNEQFF
TGTGCCAGTAGCAAGCGGGGGGGAGCCTACAATGAGCAGTTCTTC
>TRBV18|TRBJ2-7|NA|15|TRBD1
CASSPQSGTAYEQYF
TGTGCCAGCTCACCACAATCCGGGACAGCCTACGAGCAGTACTTC
>TRBV5-6|TRBJ2-7|NA|15|TRBD2
CASSLWTSGTYEQYF
TGTGCCAGCAGCCTATGGACTAGCGGGACCTACGAGCAGTACTTC
>TRBV19|TRBJ2-1|NA|13|NA
CASSPGTYNEQFF
TGTGCCAGTAGCCCGGGTACCTACAATGAGCAGTTCTTC
>TRBV5-1|TRBJ2-7|NA|11|NA
CASSLNNEQYF
TGCGCCAGCAGCTTGAACAACGAGCAGTACTTC
>TRBV19|TRBJ2-7|NA|13|NA
CASSATGTYEQYF
TGTGCCAGTAGTGCGACAGGGACTTACGAGCAGTACTTC
>TRBV30|TRBJ2-2|NA|14|NA
CACTRPEGTGELFF
TGTGCCTGTACCCGCCCGGAGGGTACCGGGGAGCTGTTTTTT
>TRBV4-1|TRBJ2-7|NA|14|TRBD1
CASSLRDSTYEQYF
TGCGCCAGCAGCCTCCGGGACAGTACCTACGAGCAGTACTTC
>TRBV29-1|TRBJ2-5|NA|13|TRBD1
CSTQTGDRETQYF
TGCAGCACTCAAACAGGGGACCGAGAGACCCAGTACTTC
>TRBV11-2|TRBJ2-3|NA|15|NA
CASSLEFTGTDTQYF
TGTGCCAGCAGCTTAGAATTCACAGGCACAGATACGCAGTATTTT
>TRBV10-3|TRBJ1-5|NA|15|NA
CAISESGGLSEPQHF
TGTGCCATCAGTGAGTCCGGGGGGCTATCGGAGCCCCAGCATTTT
>TRBV11-2|TRBJ1-4|NA|16|TRBD1
CASSSPQGAVNEKLFF
TGTGCCAGCAGCTCACCACAGGGGGCGGTTAATGAAAAACTGTTTTTT
>TRBV5-4|TRBJ2-7|NA|15|TRBD2
CASSTRTSGSYEQYF
TGTGCCAGCAGCACCCGGACTAGCGGCTCCTACGAGCAGTACTTC
>TRBV6-2/TRBV6-3|TRBJ1-1|NA|13|NA
CASSSTANTEAFF
TGTGCCAGCAGTTCGACAGCGAACACTGAAGCTTTCTTT
>TRBV7-8|TRBJ1-2|NA|15|NA
CASSPLVGRDYGYTF
TGTGCCAGCAGCCCCCTCGTCGGCAGGGACTATGGCTACACCTTC
>TRBV6-2/TRBV6-3|TRBJ1-4|NA|15|NA
CASSLRTAWEEKLFF
TGTGCCAGCAGCCTACGGACAGCTTGGGAGGAAAAACTGTTTTTT
>TRBV19|TRBJ1-4|NA|13|NA
CASMDTQSEKLFF
TGTGCCAGTATGGACACCCAATCTGAAAAACTGTTTTTT
>TRBV19|TRBJ1-5|NA|13|NA
CATSMEGTQPQHF
TGTGCTACCAGTATGGAGGGAACGCAGCCCCAGCATTTT
>TRBV21-1|TRBJ2-1|NA|17|NA
CATPGTSGGAFYNEQFF
TGTGCCACCCCTGGGACTAGCGGCGGGGCCTTCTACAATGAGCAGTTCTTC
>TRBV10-3|TRBJ1-1|NA|13|NA
CAISPTGNTEAFF
TGTGCCATCAGTCCTACAGGGAACACTGAAGCTTTCTTT
>TRBV9|TRBJ1-3|once|16|NA
CASTRGYSRSGNTIYF
TGTGCCAGCACCCGTGGGTACAGCCGCTCTGGAAACACCATATATTTT
>TRBV9|TRBJ1-1|NA|14|NA
CASSVGGEHTEAFF
TGTGCCAGCAGCGTAGGAGGAGAACACACTGAAGCTTTCTTT
>TRBV9|TRBJ2-7|NA|15|TRBD2
CASSVTSGRDYEQYF
TGTGCCAGCAGCGTAACTAGCGGGAGAGACTACGAGCAGTACTTC
>TRBV18|TRBJ1-4|NA|14|NA
CASSPRSGDEKLFF
TGTGCCAGCTCTCCACGTTCAGGGGATGAAAAACTGTTTTTT
>TRBV9|TRBJ2-1|NA|17|TRBD1
CASSVTGRTGSYNEQFF
TGTGCCAGCAGCGTAACTGGTAGGACAGGCTCCTACAATGAGCAGTTCTTC
>TRBV7-6|TRBJ2-2|NA|18|TRBD1
CASSLMARGTVNTGELFF
TGTGCCAGCAGCTTGATGGCAAGAGGGACAGTGAACACCGGGGAGCTGTTTTTT
>TRBV28|TRBJ1-1|NA|14|NA
CASSPETANTEAFF
TGTGCCAGCAGTCCTGAGACAGCGAACACTGAAGCTTTCTTT
>TRBV7-2|TRBJ2-7|NA|13|NA
CASSLGARDEQYF
TGTGCCAGCAGCTTAGGGGCCAGGGACGAGCAGTACTTC
>TRBV7-9|TRBJ1-1|NA|14|NA
CASSLQASGTEAFF
TGTGCCAGCAGCTTACAGGCCTCAGGCACTGAAGCTTTCTTT
>TRBV27|TRBJ2-7|NA|16|TRBD1
CASSSLTGRRDYEQYF
TGTGCCAGCAGTTCCCTGACAGGGCGAAGGGACTACGAGCAGTACTTC
>TRBV5-6|TRBJ2-2|NA|18|NA
CASSRTGWRTANTGELFF
TGTGCCAGCAGCCGAACCGGGTGGCGGACAGCGAACACCGGGGAGCTGTTTTTT
>TRBV5-4|TRBJ1-2|NA|15|TRBD1
CASSLPGQGDYGYTF
TGTGCCAGCAGCTTGCCTGGACAGGGTGACTATGGCTACACCTTC
>TRBV28|TRBJ1-5|once|12|NA
CASSTQDRGWHF
TGTGCCAGCAGTACACAGGACCGCGGTTGGCATTTT
>TRBV29-1|TRBJ1-2|NA|14|TRBD1
CSVEGTGRNYGYTF
TGCAGCGTTGAAGGGACAGGGAGGAACTATGGCTACACCTTC
>TRBV28|TRBJ1-2|NA|14|NA
CASSLLEGAYGYTF
TGTGCCAGCAGTCTCCTCGAGGGCGCCTATGGCTACACCTTC
>TRBV30|TRBJ1-3|NA|12|NA
CAWSVQGNTIYF
TGTGCCTGGAGTGTACAAGGAAACACCATATATTTT
>TRBV7-9|TRBJ2-7|NA|13|TRBD1
CASSSDRVYEQYF
TGTGCCAGCAGCTCCGACAGGGTCTACGAGCAGTACTTC
>TRBV7-9|TRBJ2-7|once|13|NA
CASDRERSYEQYF
TGTGCCAGCGATCGGGAGAGGTCCTACGAGCAGTACTTC